A selection of T cell receptor beta chains follows, all from one sample in a study of blood T cell repertoires in COVID-19. Sequencing used immunoSEQ multiplex PCR; TCRdb keeps in-frame clones, though not all of them. Here the sample spans 450,000 or so clones, roughly 87% being singletons. Sequencing used peripheral blood. The receptors were gathered from a man aged 18 to 29 with COVID-19, enrolled during active disease. Each CDR3 is given with its conserved first and last residue. Each record gives: V gene, D gene, clone size, J gene, CDR3 protein, CDR3 DNA. D genes are given only for firm matches. Clone size, where shown, is once, few, many, or a class for clones that have expanded.

TRBV12-3/TRBV12-4	TRBD1	-	TRBJ2-7	CASNRDRGYEQYF	TGTGCCAGCAACCGGGACAGGGGGTACGAGCAGTACTTC
TRBV6-5	TRBD2	-	TRBJ2-3	CASSQREEGADTQYF	TGTGCCAGCAGTCAGCGGGAGGAGGGGGCAGATACGCAGTATTTT
TRBV5-1	TRBD1	-	TRBJ1-4	CASSASGQGDAEKLFF	TGCGCCAGCAGCGCATCGGGACAGGGGGATGCGGAAAAACTGTTTTTT
TRBV19	TRBD2	-	TRBJ2-7	CASSSLAGVAYEQYF	TGTGCCAGTAGTTCACTAGCGGGAGTAGCATACGAGCAGTACTTC
TRBV7-8	TRBD2	few	TRBJ2-1	CASSQVTGGGLYNEQFF	TGTGCCAGCAGCCAAGTGACTGGCGGGGGGTTGTACAATGAGCAGTTCTTC
TRBV16	-	-	TRBJ2-2	CASSQWEAGELFF	TGTGCCAGCAGCCAATGGGAGGCCGGGGAGCTGTTTTTT
TRBV12-3/TRBV12-4	TRBD1	-	TRBJ1-2	CASSLERGHGYTF	TGTGCCAGCAGTTTAGAGAGGGGGCATGGCTACACCTTC
TRBV10-1	-	-	TRBJ2-7	CASSGQSYEQYF	TGCGCCAGCAGTGGACAGTCCTACGAGCAGTACTTC
TRBV2	TRBD1	-	TRBJ1-4	CASSADEGGFEKLFF	TGTGCCAGCAGTGCAGATGAAGGGGGCTTTGAAAAACTGTTTTTT
TRBV5-1	-	-	TRBJ2-5	CASSLRSGETQYF	TGCGCCAGCAGCTTACGGTCGGGGGAGACCCAGTACTTC
TRBV9	-	-	TRBJ2-5	CASSVGGIQETQYF	TGTGCCAGCAGCGTAGGAGGGATCCAAGAGACCCAGTACTTC
TRBV19	TRBD1	-	TRBJ1-1	CASSNPPGQRAEAFF	TGTGCCAGTAGTAACCCGCCGGGACAGCGGGCTGAAGCTTTCTTT
TRBV6-6	TRBD2	-	TRBJ2-3	CASSPRLAGTDTQYF	TGTGCCAGCAGTCCACGACTAGCGGGCACAGATACGCAGTATTTT
TRBV9	TRBD2	-	TRBJ2-3	CASSVASGITDTQYF	TGTGCCAGCAGCGTAGCTAGCGGGATCACAGATACGCAGTATTTT
TRBV27	-	-	TRBJ1-6	CASSFAGYNSPLHF	TGTGCCAGCAGTTTTGCGGGGTATAATTCACCCCTCCACTTT
TRBV7-9	-	-	TRBJ1-1	CASSLVLSTEAFF	TGTGCCAGCAGCTTAGTCCTCTCCACTGAAGCTTTCTTT
TRBV11-3	-	-	TRBJ1-1	CASSFASGLSEAFF	TGTGCCAGCAGCTTTGCCAGCGGGCTCTCTGAAGCTTTCTTT
TRBV21-1	-	-	TRBJ2-1	CASSKAGGRLYNEQFF	TGTGCCAGCAGCAAAGCAGGAGGGAGACTCTACAATGAGCAGTTCTTC
TRBV3-1/TRBV3-2	-	-	TRBJ2-7	CASSQGSRASYEQYF	TGTGCCAGCAGCCAAGGTTCCAGGGCCTCGTACGAGCAGTACTTC
TRBV18	-	few	TRBJ1-5	CASSLDQPQHF	TGTGCCAGCTCCCTCGATCAGCCCCAGCATTTT
TRBV7-9	TRBD2	-	TRBJ2-1	CASSLVPLAGKFYNEQFF	TGTGCCAGCAGCTTAGTCCCCTTAGCGGGAAAATTCTACAATGAGCAGTTCTTC
TRBV19	TRBD1	-	TRBJ2-7	CASSRQGAREQYF	TGTGCCAGTAGTAGACAGGGGGCGCGGGAGCAGTACTTC
TRBV7-9	-	-	TRBJ1-4	CASSALGLGPQEEEKLFF	TGTGCCAGCAGCGCTCTGGGTTTGGGGCCCCAGGAAGAGGAAAAACTGTTTTTT
TRBV7-8	-	-	TRBJ1-4	CASSELGEEKLFF	TGTGCCAGCAGCGAACTCGGGGAGGAAAAACTGTTTTTT
TRBV5-1	TRBD2	-	TRBJ2-2	CASSREAETGELFF	TGCGCCAGCAGCCGGGAGGCGGAGACCGGGGAGCTGTTTTTT
TRBV5-1	-	-	TRBJ1-5	CASSPGDGGLGWPQHF	TGCGCCAGCAGCCCTGGGGACGGAGGGTTAGGATGGCCCCAGCATTTT
TRBV15	-	-	TRBJ1-6	CATSRAVGREYGSPLHF	TGTGCCACCAGCAGAGCCGTGGGCAGGGAATATGGTTCACCCCTCCACTTT
TRBV10-2	-	once	TRBJ1-1	CASEGRLDTEAFF	TGCGCCAGCGAGGGGAGGCTGGATACTGAAGCTTTCTTT
TRBV7-2	TRBD2	-	TRBJ2-3	CASSYSGGAVDTQYF	TGTGCCAGCAGCTATAGCGGGGGGGCGGTAGATACGCAGTATTTT
TRBV24-1	-	-	TRBJ2-1	CATSDFARGANNEQFF	TGTGCCACCAGTGATTTCGCCAGGGGTGCGAACAATGAGCAGTTCTTC
TRBV27	-	-	TRBJ2-5	CASSSTGGEETQYF	TGTGCCAGCAGTTCAACAGGGGGGGAAGAGACCCAGTACTTC
TRBV7-2	-	once	TRBJ2-7	CASSLERVYEQYF	TGTGCCAGCAGCTTAGAGCGGGTCTACGAGCAGTACTTC
TRBV5-1	-	once	TRBJ1-6	CASSTDSRRGGSPLHF	TGCGCCAGCAGCACGGACAGTCGTCGGGGGGGTTCACCCCTCCACTTT
TRBV5-1	-	-	TRBJ2-2	CASSFEFTGELFF	TGCGCCAGCAGCTTTGAGTTTACCGGGGAGCTGTTTTTT
TRBV10-3	TRBD1	-	TRBJ2-1	CAISESTGGNEQFF	TGTGCCATCAGTGAGTCGACAGGGGGCAATGAGCAGTTCTTC
TRBV5-5	TRBD1	few	TRBJ2-1	CASSLRWDRGNEQFF	TGTGCCAGCAGCTTGAGGTGGGACAGGGGGAATGAGCAGTTCTTC
TRBV18	-	-	TRBJ2-3	CASSPLASRSTDTQYF	TGTGCCAGCTCACCATTGGCTAGCCGGAGCACAGATACGCAGTATTTT
TRBV7-9	-	-	TRBJ1-6	CASSLQGNSPLHF	TGTGCCAGCAGCTTGCAGGGGAATTCACCCCTCCACTTT
TRBV4-2	TRBD2	-	TRBJ2-1	CATRLAGENEQFF	TGTGCCACCCGACTAGCGGGAGAGAATGAGCAGTTCTTC
TRBV7-8	-	-	TRBJ2-3	CASSLLGDTQYF	TGTGCCAGCAGCTTACTAGGAGATACGCAGTATTTT
TRBV2	TRBD1	-	TRBJ2-5	CATKGDRVGGGQETQYF	TGTGCCACCAAGGGGGACAGGGTAGGGGGCGGACAAGAGACCCAGTACTTC
TRBV4-1	-	-	TRBJ2-3	CASSLPLVDTQYF	TGCGCCAGCAGCCTCCCACTCGTGGATACGCAGTATTTT
TRBV28	-	-	TRBJ1-6	CASSLVNSPLHF	TGTGCCAGCAGCCTCGTAAATTCACCCCTCCACTTT
TRBV11-2	TRBD1	-	TRBJ1-2	CASSLSRDRVGGYTF	TGTGCCAGCAGCTTAAGCCGGGACAGGGTTGGCGGCTACACCTTC
TRBV19	-	-	TRBJ2-5	CASSIFGETQYF	TGTGCCAGTAGTATCTTCGGAGAGACCCAGTACTTC
TRBV6-2/TRBV6-3	TRBD2	-	TRBJ2-1	CASSQAGTSSYNEQFF	TGTGCCAGCAGTCAAGCCGGGACTAGCTCCTACAATGAGCAGTTCTTC
TRBV14	TRBD2	-	TRBJ2-1	CASSLRAGGYNEQFF	TGTGCCAGCAGCCTCCGAGCGGGAGGGTACAATGAGCAGTTCTTC
TRBV5-1	TRBD1	-	TRBJ2-7	CASSPQGGTGGYEQYF	TGCGCCAGCAGCCCGCAGGGGGGGACAGGGGGCTACGAGCAGTACTTC
TRBV11-2	-	-	TRBJ2-7	CASSHPEVEYEQYF	TGTGCCAGCAGCCACCCAGAGGTGGAGTACGAGCAGTACTTC
TRBV5-8	-	-	TRBJ1-3	CASSFGQPSGNTIYF	TGTGCCAGCAGCTTCGGACAGCCGTCTGGAAACACCATATATTTT
TRBV2	TRBD2	-	TRBJ2-5	CASSGDGGALETQYF	TGTGCCAGCAGTGGAGACGGGGGGGCCTTAGAGACCCAGTACTTC
TRBV5-1	TRBD1	-	TRBJ1-1	CASSLRAGGTEAFF	TGCGCCAGCAGCTTGAGGGCAGGGGGCACTGAAGCTTTCTTT
TRBV9	-	-	TRBJ2-2	CASSPRRANTGELFF	TGTGCCAGCAGCCCCCGCAGGGCAAACACCGGGGAGCTGTTTTTT
TRBV3-1/TRBV3-2	-	-	TRBJ2-1	CASSQDAGAGEQFF	TGTGCCAGCAGCCAAGACGCGGGGGCTGGTGAGCAGTTCTTC
TRBV29-1	TRBD1	few	TRBJ1-4	CSMSQGNNEKLFF	TGCAGCATGTCACAGGGGAATAATGAAAAACTGTTTTTT
TRBV20-1	-	-	TRBJ2-3	CSARSTDTQYF	TGCAGTGCTAGGAGTACAGATACGCAGTATTTT
TRBV19	-	-	TRBJ2-1	CASNPGNNEQFF	TGTGCCAGTAATCCGGGAAACAATGAGCAGTTCTTC
TRBV28	-	-	TRBJ1-2	CASSLRGRDGYGYTF	TGTGCCAGCAGTCTCCGGGGGAGGGATGGCTATGGCTACACCTTC
TRBV28	-	-	TRBJ1-4	CASRSTGMFSRTNEKLFF	TGTGCCAGCAGGAGCACAGGGATGTTTTCGCGGACTAATGAAAAACTGTTTTTT
TRBV9	-	-	TRBJ1-4	CASSVQENEKLFF	TGTGCCAGCAGCGTCCAAGAGAATGAAAAACTGTTTTTT